These 9 T cell receptor beta chains came from one sample sequenced in a study of CD8+CD57+ T cells in acquired aplastic anemia. Profiling of TCR beta VDJ combinations and CDR3 sequences used genomic DNA as template. One entry per CDR3 protein, called by TCRdb with MiXCR from the reads. The sample yields 200,000 to 250,000 distinct CDR3 sequences, roughly 33% seen once. The specimen was sorted CD4+, CD8+, or CD8+CD57+ T cells (not recorded which) from PBMCs. The receptors here all came from a human donor in good health, serving as a control.

At least ten counts were recorded for this clonotype. The chain links TRBV2 to TRBJ2-1; D is undetermined. The germline gives CDR1 SNHLY, CDR2 FYNNEI. Trimming left V 3 bases short and J 7 bases short, with 13 bases between. This CDR3 region has 14 residues. CDR3 sequence (DNA): TGTGCCAGCAGTGAGATCCTCTGGGTGAATGAGCAGTTCTTC. As protein: CASSEILWVNEQFF.

A note on this clonotype: Just one base apart from a much larger clone, this may be a read error. V usage is TRBV12-5 and J usage is TRBJ1-6; 7 bases agree with TRBD1. Germline values: CDR1 LGHNT, CDR2 FRNRAP. The CDR3 consists of 15 residues. This CDR3 reads CAGGLGTAPDSPLHF. The CDR3 DNA reads as TGTGCTGGTGGTTTGGGGACAGCGCCGGATTCACCCCTCCACTTT.

This clonotype was detected only a few times. V is TRBV9 and J is TRBJ2-2; 10 bases line up with TRBD1. Germline V gene data show CDR1 as SGDLS and CDR2 as YYNGEE. V was pared by 0 bases and J by 6 bases, with 2 bases of the junction left unmatched. The CDR3 is 15 residues long. The CDR3 nucleotides are TGTGCCAGCAGCGTAGACGGACAGGGGGCCGGGGAGCTGTTTTTT. It encodes CASSVDGQGAGELFF.

In its sample, this clonotype was seen many times. The rearrangement links TRBV19 to TRBJ1-5; maybe TRBD1 (6 bases). Trimming took 4 bases from V and 11 from J, leaving 15 bases between them. The CDR3 contains 13 residues. Per germline, CDR1 LNHDA and CDR2 SQIVND (reference sequence). The CDR3 loop is CASSTRQVGAQHF. CDR3 nucleotide sequence: TGTGCCAGTAGTACTCGACAGGTCGGGGCCCAGCATTTT.

This clonotype was counted ten times or more. This chain links TRBV14 with TRBJ1-2; 7 bases map to TRBD1. Per the germline V gene, CDR1 is SGHDN and CDR2 is FVKESK. This CDR3 is 13 amino acids long. V lost 4 bases and J lost 4; bases outside the gene matches: 3. The CDR3 DNA is TGTGCCAGCAGCCCGCAGGGGGGCTATGGCTACACCTTC. Protein product: CASSPQGGYGYTF.

This clonotype was recorded many times. The V and J genes are TRBV19 and TRBJ1-2; 8 positions agree with TRBD1. The V gene end was trimmed by 1 base and the J gene end by 5 bases; junction bases not matched to a gene: 3. In germline, CDR1 is LNHDA, CDR2 SQIVND (reference sequence). The CDR3 has 14 residues. CDR3 DNA: TGTGCCAGTAGTATAGGGCAGGGGGCTTATGGCTACACCTTC. This gives the protein CASSIGQGAYGYTF. Using reference TRBV19 and TRBJ1-2 for the parts outside the CDR3, the full variable domain is DGGITQSPKYLFRKEGQNVTLSCEQNLNHDAMYWYRQDPGQGLRLIYYSQIVNDFQKGDIAEGYSVSREKKESFPLTVTSAQKNPTAFYLCASSIGQGAYGYTFGSGTRLTVV.

The table lists this clonotype with a few counts. V usage is TRBV20-1 and J usage is TRBJ2-3, with a tentative D call TRBD1 (6 bases). This CDR3 is 15 amino acids long. Germline V gene sequence: CDR1 DFQATT, CDR2 SNEGSKA (reference sequence). The V end lost 4 bases, the J end lost 1 base, and 15 bases lay between the germline ends. The CDR3 DNA is TGCAGTGCTACGCCTTTACAGGGACGCACAGATACGCAGTATTTT. It encodes CSATPLQGRTDTQYF.

The chain recombines TRBV10-3 with TRBJ2-3, with D maybe TRBD1 (6 bases). This CDR3 region has 12 residues. Trimming cost V 5 bases and J 13 bases, with 16 bases left between them. CDR1 and CDR2 from the germline V gene are ENHRY and SYGVKD. The CDR3 region has the DNA TGTGCCATCAGTTACTCTCGGGACAAAGAGTATTTT. Residues: CAISYSRDKEYF.

The genes are TRBV11-3 and TRBJ2-1, with 8 bases aligning to TRBD1. Losses at the gene ends were 5 bases for V and 8 bases for J; bases not matched to a gene: 8. CDR1 and CDR2 (germline): SGHNT, YENEEA. This CDR3 is built from 14 residues. For the CDR3, the DNA is TGTGCCAGCAGCACGCAGGGGGCGCAAGATGAGCAGTTCTTC. Translating it yields CASSTQGAQDEQFF.